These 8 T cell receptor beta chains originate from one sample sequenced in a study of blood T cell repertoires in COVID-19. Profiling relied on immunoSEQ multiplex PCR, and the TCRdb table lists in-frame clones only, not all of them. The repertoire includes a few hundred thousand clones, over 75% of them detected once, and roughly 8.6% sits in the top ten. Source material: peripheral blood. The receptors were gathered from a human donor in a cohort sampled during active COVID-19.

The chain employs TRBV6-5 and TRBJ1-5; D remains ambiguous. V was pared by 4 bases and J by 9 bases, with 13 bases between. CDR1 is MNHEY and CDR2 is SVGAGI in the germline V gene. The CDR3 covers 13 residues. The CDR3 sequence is CASSLTGEGPQHF. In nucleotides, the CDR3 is TGTGCCAGCAGTTTGACCGGGGAAGGGCCCCAGCATTTT.

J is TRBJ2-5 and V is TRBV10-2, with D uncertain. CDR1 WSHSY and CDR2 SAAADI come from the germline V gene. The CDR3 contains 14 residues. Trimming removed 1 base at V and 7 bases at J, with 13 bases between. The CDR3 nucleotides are TGCGCCAGCAGTGAGTTAGCAGCCACCAGGACCCAGTACTTC. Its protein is CASSELAATRTQYF.

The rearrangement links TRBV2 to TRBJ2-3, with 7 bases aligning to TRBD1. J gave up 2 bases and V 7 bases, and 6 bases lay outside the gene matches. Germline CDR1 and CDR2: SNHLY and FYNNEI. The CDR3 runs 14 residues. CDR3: CASTGTDNTDTQYF. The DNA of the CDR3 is TGTGCCAGCACCGGGACAGACAACACAGATACGCAGTATTTT.

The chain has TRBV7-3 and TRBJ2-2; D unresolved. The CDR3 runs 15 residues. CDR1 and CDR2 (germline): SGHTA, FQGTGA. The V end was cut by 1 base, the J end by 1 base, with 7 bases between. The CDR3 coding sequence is TGTGCCAGCAGCTTAAACTCCGGGAACACCGGGGAGCTGTTTTTT. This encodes CASSLNSGNTGELFF.

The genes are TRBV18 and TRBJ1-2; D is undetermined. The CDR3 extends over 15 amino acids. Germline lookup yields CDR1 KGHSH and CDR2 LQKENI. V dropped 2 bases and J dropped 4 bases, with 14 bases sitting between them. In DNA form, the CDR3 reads TGTGCCAGCTCACCAAAGAACCGGGAGACCTATGGCTACACCTTC. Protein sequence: CASSPKNRETYGYTF.

The CDR3 bases are TGCAGCGCTGGGGACAGGGGAAACACCATATATTTT. This codes for CSAGDRGNTIYF. The chain employs TRBV29-1 and TRBJ1-3, with 8 nucleotides matching TRBD1. The germline V gene has CDR1 SQVTM and CDR2 ANQGSEA. This CDR3 spans 12 amino acids. J was trimmed by 4 bases and V by 7 bases; bases with no gene match: 3.

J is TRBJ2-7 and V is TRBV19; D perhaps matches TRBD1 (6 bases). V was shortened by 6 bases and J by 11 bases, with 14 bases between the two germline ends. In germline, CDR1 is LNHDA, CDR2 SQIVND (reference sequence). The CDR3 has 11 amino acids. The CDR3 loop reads CASRQGEREYF. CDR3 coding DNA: TGTGCCAGTAGACAGGGTGAGAGAGAGTACTTC.

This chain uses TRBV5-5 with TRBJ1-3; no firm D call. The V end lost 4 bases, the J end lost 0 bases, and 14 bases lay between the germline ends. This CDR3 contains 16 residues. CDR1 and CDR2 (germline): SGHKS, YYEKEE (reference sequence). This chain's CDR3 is CASSGGRAPSGNTIYF. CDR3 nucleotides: TGTGCCAGCAGCGGCGGCAGAGCCCCCTCTGGAAACACCATATATTTT.